What follows is one TCR beta chain and its context. Which antigen it targets is not known. This record belongs to a study of CXCR3-negative and CXCR3-positive naive CD8 T cells (dated by TCRdb to about 2019). Regarding the study in general: In total, 120 million to 150 million TRB reads were obtained, which works out to roughly 1.5 +/- 0.3 million reads per library. Diversity and physicochemical repertoire analyses covered 11 donors pooled from two independent experiments. TRBV-TRBJ cluster analysis included naive subsets from a handful of donors and memory cells from 3 donors.

Sequencing was performed on a NextSeq 550. The Human TCR Profiling Kit (MiLaboratory) was used to make UMI-labeled 5' RACE TRB cDNA libraries. The full amount of extracted RNA was used for cDNA synthesis, and the full amount of resulting cDNA was used for PCR amplification. Libraries were prepared in parallel with an identical number of PCR cycles. The paper's data handling went like this. With a minimum of two reads required per UMI, MIGEC and MiXCR pulled out about 50,000 +/- 9,200 unique UMI-labeled TRB cDNA molecules from each library. Each library averaged 40,000 +/- 10,000 functional in-frame TRB CDR3 nucleotide clonotypes without stop codons. After downsampling to 5000 UMI-labeled TRB molecules per sample, diversity metrics, including normalized Shannon-Wiener and Chao1, were computed in VDJtools. Clonotype-size-weighted physicochemical properties of the central five CDR3 residues (interaction energy, strength, volume and Kidera factor 4) were computed in VDJtools. The reads underwent TCRdb reprocessing, giving one record for each CDR3 protein sequence and no DNA. The V and J calls were determined by TCRdb, not by the authors. In this sample's table one finds over 70,000 distinct CDR3 sequences. The ten top clones hold approximately 0.54% of the sample.

Each CD8+ T cell subset was flow-sorted in triplicate, with 250,000 to 350,000 cells per subset placed directly into RLT lysis buffer. To exclude memory contaminants, naive CD8+ T cells were stringently defined as CD45RO-CCR7+CD27+CD95-. Peripheral blood mononuclear cells were isolated from buffy coats by standard density gradient centrifugation. A FACSAria III was used to flow-sort naive CD8+ T cells into CXCR3-negative and CXCR3-positive populations. Total RNA was extracted from sorted cells with an RNeasy Mini Kit. Results and caveats for the whole study, not just this receptor: Compared with CXCR3-negative naive cells, CXCR3-positive naive cells had TRB CDR3s with higher hydrophobicity (lower Kidera factor 4), lower energy, and higher strength and volume indices. Surface CD5, linked to self-reactivity in mice, was comparable between naive subsets; TCR interaction strength was therefore also inferred from TRB CDR3 physicochemical properties. Freshly isolated PBMCs were used for most assays because CXCR3 expression went down partially after cryopreservation. Repertoire diversity was comparably high in both naive subsets but much lower in memory CD8+ T cells. TRBV-TRBJ usage was similar between naive CXCR3-negative and CXCR3-positive cells from the same donor, while memory cells showed distinct patterns.

Via the germline V gene, CDR1 is SGHTA and CDR2 FQGNSA. Inclusive of the bounding cysteine and phenylalanine, the CDR3 is 18 residues long. A DNA sequence was not provided. This clonotype originated in a human donor in good health. Some clones in this sample may be carry-over from other donors' samples. Sequenced input: naive CXCR3+ CD8+ T cells from blood. The cell subset or site label, read with the paper, signifies: CD45RO-CCR7+CD27+CD95- naive CD8+ T cells expressing CXCR3 (TNR3+). The V and J genes are TRBV7-2 and TRBJ1-6; without DNA, the TCRdb call of TRBD1 cannot be checked. The CDR3 reads as follows: CASSLGRVDRAYNSPLHF.